The 19 T cell receptor beta chains presented below share a single source sample, sequenced in a study of blood T cell repertoires in COVID-19. TCRdb's copy holds only in-frame clones and misses some; the assay was immunoSEQ multiplex PCR. The table has roughly 260,000 clones, over 75% seen once. Sequencing was carried out using peripheral blood. The receptors here all came from a woman aged 45-60 years with acute or convalescent COVID-19.

V and J are TRBV14 and TRBJ2-2; 14 bases map to TRBD2. The germline V gene encodes CDR1 SGHDN and CDR2 FVKESK. The CDR3 has 16 amino acids. Trimming removed 8 bases from V and 5 bases from J; junction bases left unmatched: 7. This CDR3 is CASGTGTSGSTGELFF. CDR3 in DNA: TGTGCCAGCGGAACCGGGACTAGCGGGAGTACCGGGGAGCTGTTTTTT.

This chain joins TRBV27 and TRBJ2-4, with a weak D call TRBD2 (6 bases). Per the germline V gene, CDR1 is MNHEY and CDR2 is SMNVEV (reference sequence). The CDR3 has 15 amino acids. The ends were cut back, 5 bases at V and 0 bases at J, with 11 bases in the middle. The chain's CDR3 is CASSSSGLAKNIQYF. CDR3 nucleotide sequence: TGTGCCAGCAGTAGTAGCGGTCTAGCCAAAAACATTCAGTACTTC.

The CDR3 is CASSELQPPNVLTF. The CDR3, as DNA: TGTGCCAGCAGTGAATTACAACCTCCCAACGTCCTGACTTTC. V and J are TRBV25-1 and TRBJ2-6; D is ambiguous. With 1 base removed from V and 8 bases from J, the gap between germline ends came to 9 bases. Germline V gene lookup returns CDR1 MGHDK and CDR2 SYGVNS. The CDR3 has 14 amino acids.

This chain links TRBV30 with TRBJ2-7; perhaps TRBD1 as D (6 bases). Trimming left V 3 bases short and J 2 bases short, with 14 bases between. CDR3 size: 14 residues. Per the germline V gene, CDR1 is GTSNPN and CDR2 is SVGIG (reference sequence). The CDR3 DNA reads TGTGCCTGGAGCCCCGGGACATATACCTACGAGCAGTACTTC. It yields the protein CAWSPGTYTYEQYF.

Ten or more counts support this clone. The rearrangement uses TRBV2 and TRBJ1-1, with D unresolved. With 2 bases removed from V and 5 bases from J, the gap between germline ends came to 15 bases. Germline V gives CDR1 SNHLY, CDR2 FYNNEI. The CDR3 covers 15 residues. DNA of the CDR3: TGTGCCAGCAGTGAAATGCCAACGGGATCGACTGAAGCTTTCTTT. This translates into CASSEMPTGSTEAFF.

The chain couples TRBV30 to TRBJ1-5; D uncertain. CDR1 GTSNPN and CDR2 SVGIG come from the germline V gene (reference sequence). This CDR3 has 13 residues. Deletions cut 2 bases from V and 5 bases from J, with 10 bases between. CDR3 DNA: TGTGCCTGGAGTCGCGTTGGGCATCAGCCCCAGCATTTT. Its translation is CAWSRVGHQPQHF.

The gene calls are TRBV7-2 and TRBJ1-5, with TRBD1 identical over 10 bases. Per the germline V gene, CDR1 is SGHTA and CDR2 is FQGNSA. The V and J ends lost 4 bases and 7 bases, in that order; junction bases with no gene match: 7. The CDR3 length is 15 residues. The CDR3 coding sequence is TGTGCCAGCAGCTCGGTGGGACAGGGGATGCAGCCCCAGCATTTT. Residues: CASSSVGQGMQPQHF.

V and J are TRBV6-5 and TRBJ2-2; D perhaps matches TRBD2 (7 bases). There are 15 residues in the CDR3. Trimming stripped 3 bases from V and 1 base from J, with 9 bases between. Germline V gives CDR1 MNHEY, CDR2 SVGAGI. The chain's CDR3 is CASSYRGGNTGELFF. Written as DNA, the CDR3 is TGTGCCAGCAGTTATAGGGGGGGGAACACCGGGGAGCTGTTTTTT.

This chain links TRBV28 with TRBJ2-2, with no clear D. Germline V gene sequence: CDR1 MDHEN, CDR2 SYDVKM. V shed 8 bases and J shed 3 bases, with 13 bases lying between them. This CDR3 has 14 residues. DNA for the CDR3: TGTGCCAGCTTAGACTCACTACACACCGGGGAGCTGTTTTTT. Protein sequence: CASLDSLHTGELFF.

The chain links TRBV27 to TRBJ2-7; D is possibly TRBD1 (6 bases). CDR3 length: 14 amino acids. Trimming took off 2 bases at V and 4 bases at J, with 12 bases between the two ends. Looked up from germline, CDR1 is MNHEY and CDR2 is SMNVEV (reference sequence). The CDR3 loop is CASSLLGTLYEQYF. The CDR3 DNA reads TGTGCCAGCAGTTTACTGGGGACACTTTACGAGCAGTACTTC.

This chain joins TRBV2 and TRBJ2-7; 8 bases map to TRBD2. The CDR3 has 15 amino acids. The J segment lost 4 bases and the V segment lost 2 bases, leaving 7 bases of the junction unmatched. Germline V gene lookup returns CDR1 SNHLY and CDR2 FYNNEI. CDR3 sequence (DNA): TGTGCCAGCAGTGAATTCAGCGGGAGTTTATACGAGCAGTACTTC. Its translation is CASSEFSGSLYEQYF.

The CDR3 coding sequence is TGTGCCAGCAGTTATATGGAGGGATCGGGCTATGGCTACACCTTC. It codes for CASSYMEGSGYGYTF. V gene TRBV6-6 combines with J gene TRBJ1-2; no reliable D call. V was clipped by 3 bases and J by 4 bases, with 15 bases between them. The CDR3 is made up of 15 amino acids. Germline values: CDR1 MNHNY, CDR2 SVGAGI (reference sequence).

This clone was seen once. This chain connects TRBV6-6 to TRBJ1-3; 8 bases are a match to TRBD1. Unmatched junction bases numbered 10, after V lost 6 bases and J lost 9 bases. Germline values: CDR1 MNHNY, CDR2 SVGAGI (reference sequence). The CDR3 covers 14 residues. CDR3 amino acids: CASSPGGGWGTIYF. CDR3 nucleotides: TGTGCCAGCAGCCCAGGGGGCGGTTGGGGCACCATATATTTT.

This clone was observed a few times. V usage is TRBV9 and J usage is TRBJ2-7; 11 positions agree with TRBD2. J gave up 3 bases and V 4 bases, and 3 bases lay outside the gene matches. Germline CDR1 and CDR2: SGDLS and YYNGEE. This CDR3 has 14 amino acids. CDR3 in amino acids: CASSKGLADYEQYF. The CDR3 DNA sequence: TGTGCCAGCAGCAAGGGACTAGCGGACTACGAGCAGTACTTC.

This clone has only one observation. This chain joins TRBV5-1 and TRBJ1-4, with D uncertain. CDR3 length equals 13 residues. Germline lookup yields CDR1 SGHRS and CDR2 YFSETQ. V dropped 8 bases and J dropped 4 bases, with 12 bases sitting between them. CDR3 bases: TGCGCCAGTTCCGGTTCCCATAATGAAAAACTGTTTTTT. Residues: CASSGSHNEKLFF.

This rearrangement joins TRBV27 to TRBJ1-5; 8 nucleotides agree with TRBD1. V lost 5 bases, J lost 7 bases, and 7 bases stayed unmatched. The CDR3 totals 14 residues. The germline V gene has CDR1 MNHEY and CDR2 SMNVEV (reference sequence). CDR3 nucleotides: TGTGCCAGCAGTGTGGACAGGGTAGACCAGCCCCAGCATTTT. It translates to CASSVDRVDQPQHF.

The V gene is TRBV11-1, the J gene TRBJ2-7, with 7 nucleotides matching TRBD1. Germline assignment: CDR1 SGHAT and CDR2 FQDESV (reference sequence). There are 14 residues in the CDR3. Losses at the gene ends were 5 bases for V and 2 bases for J; bases not matched to a gene: 6. The CDR3 loop is CASSTRQGAYEQYF. The CDR3 DNA is TGTGCCAGCAGCACCAGACAGGGCGCCTACGAGCAGTACTTC.

CDR3 nucleotides: TGTGCCAGCACCACAGGGCAGGTCGGAAACACCATATATTTT. Protein: CASTTGQVGNTIYF. V is TRBV7-2 and J is TRBJ1-3, with D maybe TRBD1 (6 bases). The CDR3 totals 14 residues. CDR1 and CDR2 (germline): SGHTA, FQGNSA. Trimming removed 7 bases at V and 4 bases at J, with 14 bases between.

The chain couples TRBV4-3 to TRBJ1-3, with D unresolved. V dropped 1 base and J dropped 0 bases, with 10 bases sitting between them. Per the germline V gene, CDR1 is LGHNA and CDR2 is YSLEER. The CDR3 consists of 16 residues. The CDR3 DNA follows: TGCGCCAGCAGCCAAGGTTACACGAACTCTGGAAACACCATATATTTT. Translated, it gives CASSQGYTNSGNTIYF.